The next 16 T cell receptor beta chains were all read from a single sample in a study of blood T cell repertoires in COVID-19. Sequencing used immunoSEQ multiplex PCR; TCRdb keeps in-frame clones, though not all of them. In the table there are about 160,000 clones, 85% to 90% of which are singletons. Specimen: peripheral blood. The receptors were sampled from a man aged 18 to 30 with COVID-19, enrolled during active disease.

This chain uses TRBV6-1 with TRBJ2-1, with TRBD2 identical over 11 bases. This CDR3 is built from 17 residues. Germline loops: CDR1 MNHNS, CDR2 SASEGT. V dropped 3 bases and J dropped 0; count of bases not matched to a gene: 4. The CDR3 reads CASSDRGLAGSYNEQFF. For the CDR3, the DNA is TGTGCCAGCAGTGACCGTGGACTAGCGGGCTCCTACAATGAGCAGTTCTTC.

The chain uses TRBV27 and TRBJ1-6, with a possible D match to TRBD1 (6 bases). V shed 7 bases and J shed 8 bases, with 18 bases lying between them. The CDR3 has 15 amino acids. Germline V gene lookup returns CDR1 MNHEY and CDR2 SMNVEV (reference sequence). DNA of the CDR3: TGTGCCAGCACATCCAGGGGAGCGTTCCATTCACCCCTCCACTTT. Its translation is CASTSRGAFHSPLHF.

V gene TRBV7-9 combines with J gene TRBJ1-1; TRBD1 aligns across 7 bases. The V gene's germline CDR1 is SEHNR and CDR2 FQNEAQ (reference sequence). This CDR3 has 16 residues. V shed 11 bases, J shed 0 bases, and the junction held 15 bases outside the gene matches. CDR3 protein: CAAQRKQGNMNTEAFF. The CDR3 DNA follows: TGTGCCGCCCAACGGAAACAGGGGAACATGAACACTGAAGCTTTCTTT.

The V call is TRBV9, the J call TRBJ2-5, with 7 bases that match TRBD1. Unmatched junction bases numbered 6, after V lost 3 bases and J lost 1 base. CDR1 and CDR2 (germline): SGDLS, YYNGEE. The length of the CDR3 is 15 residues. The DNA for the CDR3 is TGTGCCAGCAGCGCACCCCGGGACAGCCAAGAGACCCAGTACTTC. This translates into CASSAPRDSQETQYF.

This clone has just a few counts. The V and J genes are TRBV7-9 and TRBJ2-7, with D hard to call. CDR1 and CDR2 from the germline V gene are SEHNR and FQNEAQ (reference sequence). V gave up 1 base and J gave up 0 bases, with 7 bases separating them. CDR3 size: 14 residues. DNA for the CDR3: TGTGCCAGCAGCTTAGTGGGCAGCTCCTACGAGCAGTACTTC. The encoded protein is CASSLVGSSYEQYF.

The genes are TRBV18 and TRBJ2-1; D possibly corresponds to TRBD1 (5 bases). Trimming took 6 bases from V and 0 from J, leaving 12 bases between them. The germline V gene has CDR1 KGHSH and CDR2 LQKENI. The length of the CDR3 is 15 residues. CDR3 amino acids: CASSLRQLSYNEQFF. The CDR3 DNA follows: TGTGCCAGCTCGCTTCGACAGCTCTCCTACAATGAGCAGTTCTTC.

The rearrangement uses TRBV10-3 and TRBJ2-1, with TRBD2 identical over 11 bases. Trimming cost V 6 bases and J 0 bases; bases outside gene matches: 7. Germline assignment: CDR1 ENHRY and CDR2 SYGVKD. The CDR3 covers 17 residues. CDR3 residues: CAIRHPGLADSYNEQFF. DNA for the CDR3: TGTGCCATCAGGCACCCGGGACTAGCGGACTCCTACAATGAGCAGTTCTTC.

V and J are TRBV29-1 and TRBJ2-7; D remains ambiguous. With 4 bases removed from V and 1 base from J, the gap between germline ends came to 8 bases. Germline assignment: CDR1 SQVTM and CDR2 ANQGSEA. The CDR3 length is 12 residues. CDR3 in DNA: TGCAGCGTTGTCGGCGGATCCTACGAGCAGTACTTC. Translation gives CSVVGGSYEQYF.

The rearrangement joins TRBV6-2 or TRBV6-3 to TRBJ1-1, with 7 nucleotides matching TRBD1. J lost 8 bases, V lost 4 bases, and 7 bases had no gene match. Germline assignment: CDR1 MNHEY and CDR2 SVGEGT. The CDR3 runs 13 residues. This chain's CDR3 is CASSSLDRAEAFF. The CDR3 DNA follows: TGTGCCAGCAGTTCTCTCGACAGGGCGGAAGCTTTCTTT.

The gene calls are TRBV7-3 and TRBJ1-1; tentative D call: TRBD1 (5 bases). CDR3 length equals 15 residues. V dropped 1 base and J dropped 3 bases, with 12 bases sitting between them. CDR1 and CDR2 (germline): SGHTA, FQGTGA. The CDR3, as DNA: TGTGCCAGCAGCTTAAGCGGGGGTGGATACACTGAAGCTTTCTTT. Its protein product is CASSLSGGGYTEAFF. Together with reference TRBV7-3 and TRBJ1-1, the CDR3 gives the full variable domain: GAGVSQTPSNKVTEKGKYVELRCDPISGHTALYWYRQSLGQGPEFLIYFQGTGAADDSGLPNDRFFAVRPEGSVSTLKIQRTERGDSAVYLCASSLSGGGYTEAFFGQGTRLTVV.

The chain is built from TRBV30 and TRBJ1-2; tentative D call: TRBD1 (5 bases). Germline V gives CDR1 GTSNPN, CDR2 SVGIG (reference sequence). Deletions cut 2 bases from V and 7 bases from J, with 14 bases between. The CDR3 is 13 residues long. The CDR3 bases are TGTGCCTGGAGTATAGGGGATATCCGTGGCTACACCTTC. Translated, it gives CAWSIGDIRGYTF.

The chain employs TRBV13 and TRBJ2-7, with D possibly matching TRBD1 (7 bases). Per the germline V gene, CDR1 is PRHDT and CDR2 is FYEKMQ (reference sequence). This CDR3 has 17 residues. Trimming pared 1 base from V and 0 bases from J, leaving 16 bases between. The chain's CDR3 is CASSLARGGGVSYEQYF. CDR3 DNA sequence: TGTGCCAGCAGCTTAGCCCGTGGAGGGGGCGTCTCCTACGAGCAGTACTTC.

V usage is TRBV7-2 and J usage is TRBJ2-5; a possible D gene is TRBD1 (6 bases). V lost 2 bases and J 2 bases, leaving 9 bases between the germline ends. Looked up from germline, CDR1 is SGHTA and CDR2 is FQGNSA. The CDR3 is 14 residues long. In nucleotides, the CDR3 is TGTGCCAGCAGCTTACGAGGACAGCAAGAGACCCAGTACTTC. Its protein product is CASSLRGQQETQYF.

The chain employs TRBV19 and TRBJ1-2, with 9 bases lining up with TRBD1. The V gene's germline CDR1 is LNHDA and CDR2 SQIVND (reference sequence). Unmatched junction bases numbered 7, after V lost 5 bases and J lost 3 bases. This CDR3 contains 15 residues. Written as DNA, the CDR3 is TGTGCCAGTAGTCCCGGGACAGGGAAAGACTATGGCTACACCTTC. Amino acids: CASSPGTGKDYGYTF.

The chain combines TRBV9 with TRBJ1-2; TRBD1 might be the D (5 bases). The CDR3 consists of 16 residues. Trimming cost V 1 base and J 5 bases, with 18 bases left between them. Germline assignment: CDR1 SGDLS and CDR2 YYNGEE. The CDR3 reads CASSVSPQTEGYGYTF. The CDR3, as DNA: TGTGCCAGCAGCGTAAGCCCTCAGACAGAAGGGTATGGCTACACCTTC. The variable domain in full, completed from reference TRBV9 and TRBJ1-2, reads DSGVTQTPKHLITATGQRVTLRCSPRSGDLSVYWYQQSLDQGLQFLIQYYNGEERAKGNILERFSAQQFPDLHSELNLSSLELGDSALYFCASSVSPQTEGYGYTFGSGTRLTVV.

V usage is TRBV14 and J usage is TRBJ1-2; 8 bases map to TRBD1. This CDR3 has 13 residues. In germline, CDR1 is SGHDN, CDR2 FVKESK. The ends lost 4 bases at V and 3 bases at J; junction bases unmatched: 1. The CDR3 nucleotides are TGTGCCAGCAGCCTGGGACAGGACTATGGCTACACCTTC. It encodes CASSLGQDYGYTF.